Listed here are 21 T cell receptor beta chains from one sample, sequenced in a study of T cells in Graves' hyperthyroidism and ophthalmopathy (dated by TCRdb to between 2017 and 2020). To prepare the library, multiplex PCR was applied. Sequencing was carried out with an Illumina HiSeq 2000. TCR beta CDR3 regions were amplified from RNA transcripts. The first round of RT-PCR for the TCR CDR3 was performed with the HTBI primer set and the Qiagen OneStep RT-PCR kit. The raw public data were reprocessed by TCRdb itself: fastp quality trimming at Q25, MiXCR clonotype calling, in-frame beta chains only. Every distinct CDR3 protein forms one entry, paired with its most common genes and DNA. This sample comprises 220,000 or so distinct CDR3 sequences, 15% to 20% of them detected only once. The ten largest clones represent under 35% of the sample. The sample comprised blood. These receptor sequences come from a woman aged 18-35 years with Graves' ophthalmopathy.

This clonotype was counted ten times or more. The CDR3 region is CASSATAGGRRNSPLHF. Written as DNA, the CDR3 is TGTGCCAGCAGTGCCACCGCAGGGGGCAGGAGGAATTCACCCCTCCACTTT. J is TRBJ1-6 and V is TRBV2; 8 bases map to TRBD1. Germline CDR1 is SNHLY and CDR2 is FYNNEI. Germline trimming cut 4 bases from V and 7 bases from J; bases unmatched to any gene: 12. The CDR3 runs to 17 residues.

This clonotype was picked up many times. The CDR3, as DNA: TGTGCCAGCAGCCAAGGGTATCTGGTCTACACCTTC. Translating it yields CASSQGYLVYTF. This chain links TRBV3-1 with TRBJ1-2, with D unclear. With 1 base removed from V and 10 bases from J, the gap between germline ends came to 10 bases. This CDR3 contains 12 residues. CDR1 is LGHDT, CDR2 YNNKEL, per germline (reference sequence).

Many counts were recorded for this clonotype. The chain combines TRBV20-1 with TRBJ2-7, with 9 bases lining up with TRBD1. The CDR3 loop spans 14 amino acids. Germline values: CDR1 DFQATT, CDR2 SNEGSKA (reference sequence). The trim removed 5 bases at V and 1 base at J, leaving 6 bases unmatched. DNA of the CDR3: TGCAGTGCTCACACCGGGACAGGGTCCTACGAGCAGTACTTC. Its protein is CSAHTGTGSYEQYF.

The chain links TRBV10-1 to TRBJ2-1; 13 bases are shared with TRBD2. The CDR3 spans 14 residues. Losses at the gene ends were 1 base for V and 10 bases for J; bases not matched to a gene: 1. Germline values: CDR1 WNHNN, CDR2 SYGVQD (reference sequence). The DNA of the CDR3 is TGCGCCAGCAGTGAGTGGGGACTAGCGGGAGAGCAGTTCTTC. This encodes CASSEWGLAGEQFF.

Ten or more counts support this clonotype. The genes are TRBV11-2 and TRBJ1-1, with TRBD1 as a possible D gene (5 bases). Germline V gives CDR1 SGHAT, CDR2 FQNNGV. The germline V and J ends were trimmed by 5 bases and 1 base, with 11 bases remaining between them. This CDR3 has 14 amino acids. CDR3 sequence: CASSPADRNTEAFF. The CDR3 region has the DNA TGTGCCAGCAGCCCAGCCGACAGGAACACTGAAGCTTTCTTT.

This clonotype was recorded at least ten times. The CDR3 region has the DNA TGTGCCTGGACCAAGGACAGAGCTAACTATGGCTACACCTTC. Translation: CAWTKDRANYGYTF. The J gene is TRBJ1-2, the V gene TRBV30, with D possibly being TRBD1 (6 bases). The CDR3 covers 14 residues. V was cut by 4 bases and J by 0 bases, with 12 bases left in between. From germline, CDR1 is GTSNPN and CDR2 SVGIG (reference sequence).

The V gene is TRBV28, the J gene TRBJ2-5; D perhaps matches TRBD2 (5 bases). This CDR3 contains 14 residues. V lost 4 bases, J lost 4 bases, and 13 bases lay in between. The germline CDR1 and CDR2 sequences are MDHEN and SYDVKM. Here the CDR3 reads CASSWARSGETQYF. DNA of the CDR3: TGTGCCAGCAGTTGGGCCCGGAGCGGAGAGACCCAGTACTTC.

This clonotype has ten or more counts. The chain carries TRBV19 and TRBJ1-1; TRBD1 matches 9 bases. V was clipped by 3 bases and J by 3 bases; unmatched bases: 14. The germline V gene has CDR1 LNHDA and CDR2 SQIVND (reference sequence). The CDR3 totals 18 residues. The CDR3 reads CASSILLGTGMRDTEAFF. The DNA of the CDR3 is TGTGCCAGTAGTATCCTTTTGGGGACAGGGATGAGGGACACTGAAGCTTTCTTT.

This sequence joins TRBV12-3 or TRBV12-4 and TRBJ1-2; TRBD1 agrees at 12 bases. This CDR3 region has 15 residues. V was pared by 4 bases and J by 7 bases, with 7 bases of the junction left unmatched. CDR3 DNA sequence: TGTGCCAGCAGTTCCGGGACAGGGGGCCGGGGTGGCTACACCTTC. It yields the protein CASSSGTGGRGGYTF.

This clonotype was recorded at least ten times. CDR3 protein: CASSSGQGARNYGYTF. For the CDR3, the DNA is TGTGCCAGCAGTTCGGGACAGGGGGCCCGGAACTATGGCTACACCTTC. V gene TRBV6-2 or TRBV6-3 combines with J gene TRBJ1-2; 12 bases are a match to TRBD1. The CDR3 length is 16 residues. J was trimmed by 2 bases and V by 4 bases; bases with no gene match: 5. Per the germline V gene, CDR1 is MNHEY and CDR2 is SVGEGT.

On this clonotype: A much larger clone differs from this one at a single base, so this may be a read error. J is TRBJ1-1 and V is TRBV14, with 8 bases lining up with TRBD1. The CDR3 has 18 residues. Germline assignment: CDR1 SGHDN and CDR2 FVKESK. The CDR3 bases are TGTGCCTGCAGCCAAGAGGATTATAGTGGACAGGGTGACGCTGAAGCTTTCTTT. Amino acids: CACSQEDYSGQGDAEAFF.

This clonotype was counted many times. The rearrangement links TRBV20-1 to TRBJ1-1; weak D call: TRBD1 (5 bases). Germline CDR1 is DFQATT and CDR2 is SNEGSKA (reference sequence). The CDR3 extends over 16 amino acids. The V and J ends lost 5 bases and 1 base respectively, with 20 bases between them. CDR3 coding DNA: TGCAGTGCTCTTACTCCCGGGGGGTCCAGGAACACTGAAGCTTTCTTT. Translation: CSALTPGGSRNTEAFF.

This clonotype was picked up many times. The gene calls are TRBV12-3 or TRBV12-4 and TRBJ2-1; 7 bases are shared with TRBD2. V lost 6 bases to trimming and J lost 1 base; unmatched junction nucleotides: 9. The CDR3 is made up of 16 amino acids. DNA of the CDR3: TGTGCCAGCAGACTTGGGGCGGGAGCGTCCTACAATGAGCAGTTCTTC. Translating it yields CASRLGAGASYNEQFF.

This clonotype was picked up many times. Given a much more abundant clone one base away, this may be a read error. V gene TRBV11-3 combines with J gene TRBJ2-3; D call uncertain. V was shortened by 6 bases and J by 2 bases, with 3 bases between the two germline ends. This CDR3 has 11 amino acids. Looked up from germline, CDR1 is SGHNT and CDR2 is YENEEA. This CDR3 reads CASRNTDTQYF. The CDR3 nucleotides are TGTGCCAGCAGGAACACAGATACGCAGTATTTT.

V is TRBV9 and J is TRBJ2-7; 7 bases agree with TRBD1. With V trimmed by 3 bases and J by 5 bases, 11 bases remained unmatched. This CDR3 is 15 amino acids long. From germline, CDR1 is SGDLS and CDR2 YYNGEE. This chain's CDR3 is CASSASGTEVDEQYF. The CDR3 DNA reads TGTGCCAGCAGCGCTTCCGGGACAGAGGTGGACGAGCAGTACTTC.

The sample holds many counts of this clonotype. This sequence joins TRBV7-9 and TRBJ2-1, with TRBD2 matching 7 bases. The CDR3 runs 12 residues. The germline CDR1 and CDR2 sequences are SEHNR and FQNEAQ (reference sequence). V trimming: 3 bases; J trimming: 10 bases; junction bases outside the gene matches: 3. CDR3 DNA sequence: TGTGCCAGCAGCTTCAGCGGGAAAGAGCAGTTCTTC. As protein: CASSFSGKEQFF.

This clonotype was picked up many times. The chain recombines TRBV2 with TRBJ2-7; D perhaps matches TRBD2 (5 bases). Germline V gene data show CDR1 as SNHLY and CDR2 as FYNNEI. This CDR3 region has 15 residues. Trimming removed 4 bases from V and 2 bases from J, with 15 bases in between. CDR3 protein: CASSGDSAYTYEQYF. The CDR3 DNA is TGTGCCAGCAGTGGGGATAGCGCATATACCTACGAGCAGTACTTC.

The CDR3 nucleotides are TGTGCCAGCAGCTTAGCGGGACACGACACAGATACGCAGTATTTT. This encodes CASSLAGHDTDTQYF. The rearrangement uses TRBV7-2 and TRBJ2-3; the D gene is possibly TRBD1 (6 bases). Trimming pared 0 bases from V and 2 bases from J, leaving 9 bases between. The CDR3 covers 15 residues. CDR1 is SGHTA, CDR2 FQGNSA, per germline.

This clonotype was counted at least ten times. V gene TRBV7-9 combines with J gene TRBJ1-2, with 10 nucleotides matching TRBD1. The ends lost 5 bases at V and 4 bases at J; junction bases unmatched: 13. From germline, CDR1 is SEHNR and CDR2 FQNEAQ (reference sequence). The CDR3 sequence is 17 residues long. Here the CDR3 DNA reads TGTGCCAGCAGCGACAAAGCCGGGACAGGGGAGCGCTATGGCTACACCTTC. Its translation: CASSDKAGTGERYGYTF.

The J gene is TRBJ1-2, the V gene TRBV10-2; D is possibly TRBD1 (6 bases). Trimming cost V 6 bases and J 3 bases, with 8 bases left between them. Germline V lookup: CDR1 WSHSY, CDR2 SAAADI. This CDR3 has 12 residues. In DNA, the CDR3 is TGCGCCAGCAGGGACAGAGACTATGGCTACACCTTC. Translating gives CASRDRDYGYTF.

This clonotype was recorded at least ten times. The chain is built from TRBV6-5 and TRBJ1-5; D unresolved. This CDR3 spans 15 amino acids. From germline, CDR1 is MNHEY and CDR2 SVGAGI. V was clipped by 0 bases and J by 2 bases, with 8 bases between them. Written as DNA, the CDR3 is TGTGCCAGCAGTTACTCAGGGTTCGGCAATCAGCCCCAGCATTTT. Amino acid sequence: CASSYSGFGNQPQHF.